The sequence of this T cell receptor (beta chain) was determined in a study of T cell responses to AZD1222 COVID-19 vaccine (dated by TCRdb to 2020 to 2023). For the wider study: AZD1222 recipients with second doses at about 4 weeks or about 12 weeks were pooled, because spike-specific TCR depth and breadth did not differ between schedules. TCR sequencing was performed for 230 to 250 trial participants, of whom around 200 were given two doses of AZD1222 and around 25 were given two doses of MenACWY control vaccine. Trial participants were enrolled into age subgroups of 18-55, 56-69 and 70-plus years, which contained 148, 28 and 57 TCR-sequenced participants, respectively. Results the study describes overall, beyond this receptor: Epitopes outside the regions mutated in the B.1.351 and B.1.1.7 variants were reportedly recognized by nearly half of the unique spike-specific TCRs. A significant rise in spike-specific TCR breadth and depth was observed after two AZD1222 doses relative to day 0 and relative to MenACWY recipients. Conclusions about previously exposed vaccinees were limited because only a handful of AZD1222 recipients were SARS-CoV-2 seropositive at baseline. Because no day 14 peak-response samples were available, the repertoires could be characterized only after the peak T cell response. Participants were mostly white British and included more females than males, and it was suggested by the authors that clonal diversity may have been underestimated. CD4 TCRs associated with the vaccine covered the entire spike protein, and the dominant responses were in regions 160-218 and 743-854. In the small 56-69-year group, the increase in depth fell short of significance, most likely because of low power.

In the case of this clone: Its antigen target is currently unknown. Per-base qualities were not stored, and no clone one base away is much larger.

The CDR3 regions of human TCRbeta chains were analyzed by immunosequencing. As for the original processing: TCRs in the repertoires were compared against a reference library of SARS-CoV-2-specific TCRs that had been generated with the MIRA antigen-specificity platform. Breadth meant the fraction of unique TCRs that were SARS-CoV-2-associated, whereas depth meant the fraction of total T cells that were SARS-CoV-2-associated. Using the MIRA data, every spike-specific TCR was mapped to the spike region that the TCR reacted to and assigned to either a CD4 or a CD8 class. Log10-transformed breadth and depth values were compared by one-way ANOVA with Sidak's multiple comparisons tests. The clones in this table, taken by TCRdb from immuneACCESS, are in-frame only. Not every clone is retained; where verified, under half of the shortfall comes from an unresolved V gene, and the cause of the rest is unknown. V, J and clone size reflect that table, while D and trimming were determined from the DNA. In all, the sample holds some 130,000 clones, and roughly nine tenths of those were seen once. The top ten constitute roughly 7.2% of the sample.

V and J are trimmed by 1 base and 2 bases, and the gene matches miss 1 base of the junction. The CDR3 measures 14 amino acids from cysteine to phenylalanine. The kept DNA is CDR3 alone, 42 bases in frame from the first base. Looking up the germline V gene (reference sequence) yields CDR1 LNHDA and CDR2 SQIVND. According to the study, the label for this sample's time point signals: baseline before first vaccination. Samples from vaccinated people were obtained from the UK trials COV001 and COV002, which included a single-blind randomized controlled phase 2/3 trial of AZD1222 (ChAdOx1 nCoV-19) in healthy adults. For TCRbeta chain sequencing, PBMC samples were collected from trial participants at day 0 and at day 28 after the second dose.

This TCR derives from an adult in good health. The chain is encoded by TRBV19 joined to TRBJ1-1, with 7 central nucleotides matching TRBD1. The specimen comprised peripheral blood, sampled on day 0 of AZD1222 vaccination. The CDR3: CASSIAGGNTEAFF. The DNA sequence reads TGTGCCAGTAGTATAGCAGGGGGTAACACTGAAGCTTTCTTT.